The 21 T cell receptor beta chains reported below all come from one sample, sequenced in a study of T cell repertoires in cytomegalovirus infection. The antigens for these receptors are not known. TCRdb passed the reads through MiXCR, listing each CDR3 protein once. This table holds about 890,000 distinct CDR3 sequences, 31% found once. The starting material was cultured CD8+ T cells from PBMCs, obtained from culture after CMV antigen stimulation. These receptors were collected from a human donor in good health (CMV status not recorded). Some clones in this sample may be carry-over from other donors' samples.

There are many counts of this clonotype. V usage is TRBV7-9 and J usage is TRBJ2-3; tentatively, D is TRBD1 (5 bases). The CDR3 is made up of 14 amino acids. Trimming removed 8 bases at V and 5 bases at J, with 17 bases between. Germline CDR1 SEHNR, CDR2 FQNEAQ (reference sequence). The CDR3 here is CASGPPPRGDTQYF. The DNA of the CDR3 is TGTGCCAGCGGCCCCCCTCCTAGGGGAGATACGCAGTATTTT.

CDR3 amino acids: CASSYGTSVSSYNEQFF. The CDR3, as DNA: TGTGCCAGCAGCTACGGGACTAGCGTCAGCTCCTACAATGAGCAGTTCTTC. V and J are TRBV11-3 and TRBJ2-1; 10 nucleotides match TRBD2. The germline gives CDR1 SGHNT, CDR2 YENEEA. With 4 bases clipped from V and 0 bases from J, the junction kept 6 bases outside the gene matches. The CDR3 spans 17 residues.

The chain has TRBV14 and TRBJ1-2; D gene ambiguous. Trimming removed 5 bases at V and 6 bases at J, with 10 bases between. Germline V gene sequence: CDR1 SGHDN, CDR2 FVKESK. The CDR3 sequence is 12 residues long. CDR3 amino acids: CASSEGVHGYTF. The CDR3 DNA is TGTGCCAGCAGCGAGGGTGTGCATGGCTACACCTTC.

A remark on this clonotype: The junction does not match germline at one end; this may be a read error. The genes are TRBV27 and TRBJ2-3; no reliable D call. The CDR3 covers 17 residues. Per the germline V gene, CDR1 is MNHEY and CDR2 is SMNVEV (reference sequence). CDR3 sequence (DNA): TGTACCAGCAGTTTATATGGGTGGCGAAGCCCCACAGATACGCAGTATTTT. It encodes CTSSLYGWRSPTDTQYF.

The count of this clonotype is one. The V call is TRBV7-3, the J call TRBJ1-2; maybe TRBD1 (6 bases). The ends were cut back, 3 bases at V and 4 bases at J, with 12 bases in the middle. The germline CDR1 and CDR2 sequences are SGHTA and FQGTGA. The CDR3 is 14 amino acids. The chain's CDR3 is CASSLGATPYGYTF. Here the CDR3 DNA reads TGTGCCAGCAGCTTGGGGGCCACTCCCTATGGCTACACCTTC.

This clonotype was detected only a few times. V usage is TRBV19 and J usage is TRBJ1-2; D is uncertain. In germline, CDR1 is LNHDA, CDR2 SQIVND (reference sequence). CDR3 length: 16 residues. Trimming cost V 1 base and J 8 bases, with 20 bases left between them. The CDR3 reads CASSIGRTLPGNGYTF. CDR3 DNA: TGTGCCAGTAGTATAGGAAGAACACTCCCCGGCAACGGCTACACCTTC.

This clonotype occurred a few times. Here the CDR3 reads CASSLRIGRTEAFF. The CDR3 bases are TGTGCCAGCAGCTTGAGAATCGGCAGGACTGAAGCTTTCTTT. J is TRBJ1-1 and V is TRBV5-5; no firm D call. There are 14 residues in the CDR3. With 1 base removed from V and 5 bases from J, the gap between germline ends came to 12 bases. Looked up from germline, CDR1 is SGHKS and CDR2 is YYEKEE (reference sequence). Looking up the rest from reference TRBV5-5 and TRBJ1-1 gives the full variable domain: DAGVTQSPTHLIKTRGQQVTLRCSPISGHKSVSWYQQVLGQGPQFIFQYYEKEERGRGNFPDRFSARQFPNYSSELNVNALLLGDSALYLCASSLRIGRTEAFFGQGTRLTVV.

The V call is TRBV12-3 or TRBV12-4, the J call TRBJ1-5; D is undetermined. CDR3 length: 13 residues. Between the trimmed V and J ends, which lost 3 bases and 6 bases, there was a span of 9 bases. The CDR3: CASSLGKGQPQHF. The CDR3 nucleotides read TGTGCCAGCAGTTTGGGGAAGGGTCAGCCCCAGCATTTT.

V and J are TRBV19 and TRBJ2-1; TRBD1 agrees at 8 bases. In germline, CDR1 is LNHDA, CDR2 SQIVND (reference sequence). There are 15 residues in the CDR3. V dropped 3 bases and J dropped 5; count of bases not matched to a gene: 6. CDR3 loop: CASSISRQGNNEQFF. CDR3 nucleotides: TGTGCCAGTAGTATTTCGAGACAGGGGAACAATGAGCAGTTCTTC. Using reference TRBV19 and TRBJ2-1 for the parts outside the CDR3, the full variable domain is DGGITQSPKYLFRKEGQNVTLSCEQNLNHDAMYWYRQDPGQGLRLIYYSQIVNDFQKGDIAEGYSVSREKKESFPLTVTSAQKNPTAFYLCASSISRQGNNEQFFGPGTRLTVL.

This rearrangement joins TRBV6-5 to TRBJ2-5; tentative D call: TRBD1 (6 bases). V lost 6 bases and J 4 bases, leaving 12 bases between the germline ends. Germline V gene sequence: CDR1 MNHEY, CDR2 SVGAGI. This CDR3 has 13 residues. This chain's CDR3 is CASRQGPRETQYF. The CDR3 nucleotides are TGTGCCAGCAGACAGGGCCCAAGAGAGACCCAGTACTTC.

The V gene is TRBV12-3 or TRBV12-4, the J gene TRBJ1-5; weak D call: TRBD1 (5 bases). The ends were cut back, 3 bases at V and 7 bases at J, with 13 bases in the middle. The length of the CDR3 is 14 residues. CDR3 DNA sequence: TGTGCCAGCAGTTTTGCCCCAGGGTGGCAGCCCCAGCATTTT. This translates into CASSFAPGWQPQHF.

There are a few counts of this clonotype. The rearrangement links TRBV7-9 to TRBJ2-5; TRBD2 agrees at 11 bases. The CDR3 length is 19 residues. V dropped 5 bases and J dropped 0; count of bases not matched to a gene: 14. Germline V gene lookup returns CDR1 SEHNR and CDR2 FQNEAQ (reference sequence). The CDR3 region is CASSPIDSGGAFNQETQYF. The CDR3 DNA reads TGTGCCAGCAGCCCCATAGATAGCGGGGGGGCTTTCAACCAAGAGACCCAGTACTTC.

This clonotype has only a few counts. The chain links TRBV27 to TRBJ1-1; 10 bases align to TRBD1. Germline CDR1 is MNHEY and CDR2 is SMNVEV (reference sequence). The CDR3 is 16 residues long. The V gene end was trimmed by 4 bases and the J gene end by 1 base; junction bases not matched to a gene: 6. The CDR3 region is CASSSRQGARNTEAFF. CDR3 nucleotides: TGTGCCAGCAGTTCTAGACAGGGGGCGAGGAACACTGAAGCTTTCTTT.

V is TRBV12-3 or TRBV12-4 and J is TRBJ2-7, with 7 bases identical to TRBD1. This CDR3 is 15 amino acids long. After removal of 4 bases from V and 2 bases from J, the junction contained 8 bases not matched to a gene. CDR3 sequence: CASSSIKTGTYEQYF. CDR3 in DNA: TGTGCCAGCAGTTCCATCAAGACAGGGACCTACGAGCAGTACTTC.

This rearrangement joins TRBV12-3 or TRBV12-4 to TRBJ1-2, with a tentative D call TRBD1 (5 bases). V lost 10 bases and J lost 0, with 18 bases in between. The CDR3 contains 15 residues. In nucleotides, the CDR3 is TGTGCCAACTATGGAGGGGACGGCGCTAACTATGGCTACACCTTC. Its protein is CANYGGDGANYGYTF.

The chain employs TRBV6-6 and TRBJ1-5; 9 bases are a match to TRBD1. The CDR3 covers 14 residues. CDR1 is MNHNY, CDR2 SVGAGI, per germline (reference sequence). V shed 6 bases and J 5 bases; nucleotides not matched to a gene: 5. This chain's CDR3 is CASRLQGAHQPQHF. The CDR3 region has the DNA TGTGCCAGCAGGTTACAGGGGGCCCATCAGCCCCAGCATTTT.

The chain combines TRBV7-2 with TRBJ1-1, with TRBD1 matching over 7 bases. Unmatched junction bases numbered 14, after V lost 6 bases and J lost 1 base. This CDR3 contains 17 residues. CDR1 and CDR2 (germline): SGHTA, FQGNSA. DNA of the CDR3: TGTGCCAGCAGGGGGGGACAGATCGGCGACCCGAACACTGAAGCTTTCTTT. This gives the protein CASRGGQIGDPNTEAFF.

This clonotype was counted ten times or more. This chain uses TRBV7-8 with TRBJ2-2; possible D gene TRBD1, 5 bases. Germline CDR1 and CDR2: SGHVS and FQNEAQ. The CDR3 is 13 residues long. The V end was cut by 2 bases, the J end by 6 bases, with 7 bases between. CDR3 loop: CASSLIRAGELFF. The CDR3 DNA is TGTGCCAGCAGCTTAATCAGGGCCGGGGAGCTGTTTTTT.

V gene TRBV18 combines with J gene TRBJ2-2, with 9 bases lining up with TRBD1. The J segment lost 1 base and the V segment lost 1 base, leaving 4 bases of the junction unmatched. Per germline, CDR1 KGHSH and CDR2 LQKENI. The CDR3 totals 17 residues. CDR3 loop: CASSPRWTGENTGELFF. The CDR3 nucleotides read TGTGCCAGCTCACCACGATGGACAGGGGAGAACACCGGGGAGCTGTTTTTT.

This clonotype was seen a handful of times. This rearrangement joins TRBV19 to TRBJ1-5; D gene unclear. Germline CDR1 is LNHDA and CDR2 is SQIVND (reference sequence). The V and J ends lost 7 bases and 0 bases respectively, with 13 bases between them. The CDR3 consists of 15 residues. DNA for the CDR3: TGTGCCAGTACAACCGGGATCTATAGCAATCAGCCCCAGCATTTT. Protein: CASTTGIYSNQPQHF.

This clonotype was detected many times. V and J are TRBV7-2 and TRBJ1-4, with D possibly TRBD1 on 6 matching bases. V shed 5 bases and J shed 4 bases, with 17 bases lying between them. Germline V gene lookup returns CDR1 SGHTA and CDR2 FQGNSA. The CDR3 spans 16 residues. In DNA form, the CDR3 reads TGTGCCAGCAGCCTCGATGGCACAGGGCTTAATGAAAAACTGTTTTTT. Translated: CASSLDGTGLNEKLFF.